Presented here are 8 T cell receptor beta chains from one specimen sequenced in a study of T cell clonality in common variable immunodeficiency. Produced via immunoSEQ multiplex PCR; TCRdb's table is partial and in-frame only. Observed are some 43,000 clones, no singletons, with the top ten taking around 2.1%. The sequenced sample was peripheral blood mononuclear cells. These TCRs come from a person aged 18 to 70 in good health.

This clone was observed at least ten times. This chain's CDR3 is CASSLGQGDGYTF. Incomplete CDR3 DNA: TGCGCCAGCAGCTTGGGACAGGGGGATGGC. This chain uses TRBV5-1 with TRBJ1-2; 9 bases line up with TRBD1. The read gets to within 3 residues of the CDR3 end, and the germline J gene fills in the rest. V lost 0 bases and J lost 6; bases outside the gene matches: 0. Germline CDR1 reads SGHRS; CDR2 reads YFSETQ. The CDR3 sequence is 13 residues long.

At least ten counts were recorded for this clone. The read falls 3 residues short of the CDR3 end, and the missing part is taken from the germline J gene. The genes are TRBV20-1 and TRBJ1-3; D is undetermined. V lost 7 bases and J 0 bases, leaving 16 bases between the germline ends. The CDR3 consists of 15 residues. Per the germline V gene, CDR1 is DFQATT and CDR2 is SNEGSKA (reference sequence). CDR3: CSVPITRRSGNTIYF. The CDR3 bases that were read are TGCAGTGTCCCTATTACCCGCCGCTCTGGAAACACC.

This clone has a handful of counts. With the read ending 3 residues before the CDR3 end, the germline J gene is used to fill in that end. The V call is TRBV19, the J call TRBJ1-5; D is unresolved. The CDR3 extends over 13 amino acids. Trimming removed 9 bases at V and 6 bases at J, with 15 bases between. The V gene's germline CDR1 is LNHDA and CDR2 SQIVND (reference sequence). The sequenced part of the CDR3 DNA is TGTGCCAGCGCGACCGGCGGAAGTCAGCCC. Its translation: CASATGGSQP. In full, the CDR3 is CASATGGSQPQHF.

This clone was detected many times. The read ends 3 residues before the CDR3 terminus; that terminus is restored from the germline J gene. This sample includes further DNA sequences coding for the same CDR3. V and J are TRBV11-2 and TRBJ1-6, with D tentatively TRBD1 (6 bases). The CDR3 has 15 residues. Trimming took 2 bases from V and 10 from J, leaving 15 bases between them. CDR1 is SGHAT, CDR2 FQNNGV, per germline. CDR3 loop: CASSLLGSGGSPLHF. The DNA read from the CDR3 is TGTGCCAGCAGCTTACTCGGAAGCGGGGGCTCACCC.

This clone was detected ten times or more. The CDR3 extends 3 residues past the end of the read, so its final part is completed from the germline J gene. The V call is TRBV20-1, the J call TRBJ2-5; tentative D call: TRBD2 (5 bases). This CDR3 region has 13 residues. Germline-derived CDR1 and CDR2 are DFQATT and SNEGSKA (reference sequence). V lost 5 bases to trimming and J lost 2 bases, with 12 bases between them. CDR3 sequence reads: CSASRLPQETQYF. The sequenced part of the CDR3 DNA is TGCAGTGCTTCACGACTACCTCAAGAGACC.

This clone was counted at least ten times. Sequencing ends 3 residues short of the CDR3 end; the germline J gene provides the rest. V and J are TRBV19 and TRBJ2-3; D gene ambiguous. Germline CDR1 and CDR2: LNHDA and SQIVND (reference sequence). The CDR3 has 14 residues. V was cut by 2 bases and J by 2 bases, with 8 bases left in between. Incomplete CDR3 DNA: TGTGCCAGTAGTATACCCACAGACACAGATACG. Translating gives CASSIPTDTDT. The whole CDR3 protein is CASSIPTDTDTQYF.

This clone was seen ten or more times. From the germline J gene comes the end of the CDR3, since the read stops 3 residues before it. The V call is TRBV7-3, the J call TRBJ2-3; 8 nucleotides align to TRBD2. V trimming: 3 bases; J trimming: 5 bases; junction bases outside the gene matches: 7. Germline-derived CDR1 and CDR2 are SGHTA and FQGTGA. The CDR3 runs to 15 residues. The CDR3 DNA, read in part, is TGTGCCAGCAGCTTTATGACTAGCGCTATAGATACG. It translates to CASSFMTSAIDT. Given in full, the CDR3 is CASSFMTSAIDTQYF.

This clone was observed many times. The read stops 3 residues short of the end of the CDR3; the missing end is completed from the germline J gene. J is TRBJ2-7 and V is TRBV6-2 or TRBV6-3, with 8 positions matching TRBD2. Germline values: CDR1 MNHEY, CDR2 SVGEGT. The V gene end was trimmed by 4 bases and the J gene end by 6 bases; junction bases not matched to a gene: 14. CDR3 length: 16 residues. CDR3 DNA (partial): TGTGCCAGCAGTTCCCGATCGGGACTAGGCTCGAGCGAG. Its translation: CASSSRSGLGSSE. The entire CDR3 reads CASSSRSGLGSSEQYF.